Here is one TCR beta chain with its context. Germline CDR1 is MNHNS and CDR2 is SASEGT. Trimming removed 6 bases from V and 10 bases from J, with 13 bases in between. The length of the CDR3 is 12 residues. This sample was taken from a study of immune characterization of retroperitoneal liposarcoma. Using its own MiXCR run on the PCR reads, TCRdb lists one record per CDR3 protein. The table records 8,500 to 13,000 distinct CDR3 sequences, under 35% of them present only once. The sequence derives from a male donor with retroperitoneal liposarcoma. This chain joins TRBV6-1 and TRBJ2-1, with TRBD2 as a possible D gene (5 bases). Sequencing input: tumor tissue. The CDR3 loop is CASSSSSYEQFF. In DNA form, the CDR3 reads TGTGCCAGCAGCTCTAGCTCCTACGAGCAGTTCTTC.